A single sample gave rise to the 25 T cell receptor beta chains below, sequenced in a study of T cells in Graves' hyperthyroidism and ophthalmopathy. RNA transcripts provided the source from which TCR beta CDR3 regions were amplified. The TCR CDR3 first-round RT-PCR relied on the HTBI primer set. TCRdb processed the multiplex PCR reads anew with MiXCR; each CDR3 protein has one entry. The data show about 500,000 distinct CDR3 sequences, roughly 15% seen once. Sequencing input: blood. These receptor sequences come from a woman aged 25 to 45 with Graves' ophthalmopathy.

This clonotype was recorded at least ten times. The chain is built from TRBV20-1 and TRBJ2-7; perhaps TRBD2 as D (5 bases). The length of the CDR3 is 15 residues. In germline, CDR1 is DFQATT, CDR2 SNEGSKA (reference sequence). V lost 0 bases to trimming and J lost 0 bases, with 12 bases between them. The CDR3 DNA follows: TGCAGTGCTAGAGATAGGGCGGGCTCCTCCTACGAGCAGTACTTC. It is translated as CSARDRAGSSYEQYF.

This clonotype has a count of ten or more. This chain uses TRBV28 with TRBJ2-1; 7 nucleotides align to TRBD2. V dropped 6 bases and J dropped 7; count of bases not matched to a gene: 9. The CDR3 has 14 residues. CDR1 and CDR2 (germline): MDHEN, SYDVKM. For the CDR3, the DNA is TGTGCCAGCAGAAGGACTAGAAGGACGAATGAGCAGTTCTTC. This translates into CASRRTRRTNEQFF. Variable domain in full (rest from reference TRBV28 and TRBJ2-1): DVKVTQSSRYLVKRTGEKVFLECVQDMDHENMFWYRQDPGLGLRLIYFSYDVKMKEKGDIPEGYSVSREKKERFSLILESASTNQTSMYLCASRRTRRTNEQFFGPGTRLTVL.

This chain joins TRBV28 and TRBJ2-6; the match to TRBD1 covers 9 bases. V trimming: 5 bases; J trimming: 2 bases; junction bases outside the gene matches: 4. Germline lookup yields CDR1 MDHEN and CDR2 SYDVKM. The length of the CDR3 is 16 residues. The CDR3 nucleotides read TGTGCCAGCAGTGGGGACAGGGTAGCTGGGGCCAACGTCCTGACTTTC. Its translation: CASSGDRVAGANVLTF.

In its sample, this clonotype was seen a few times. V gene TRBV28 combines with J gene TRBJ1-5; D call uncertain. There are 14 residues in the CDR3. The germline gives CDR1 MDHEN, CDR2 SYDVKM. V was shortened by 3 bases and J by 3 bases, with 9 bases between the two germline ends. The CDR3 reads CASSFEVTNQPQHF. The CDR3 DNA reads as TGTGCCAGCAGTTTCGAGGTGACCAATCAGCCCCAGCATTTT. The variable domain in full, completed from reference TRBV28 and TRBJ1-5, reads DVKVTQSSRYLVKRTGEKVFLECVQDMDHENMFWYRQDPGLGLRLIYFSYDVKMKEKGDIPEGYSVSREKKERFSLILESASTNQTSMYLCASSFEVTNQPQHFGDGTRLSIL.

J is TRBJ2-5 and V is TRBV5-1; 12 bases agree with TRBD2. The CDR3 consists of 17 residues. J gave up 7 bases and V 2 bases, and 12 bases lay outside the gene matches. Germline CDR1 reads SGHRS; CDR2 reads YFSETQ. The CDR3 sequence: CASSLKLAGGTWGTQYF. Written as DNA, the CDR3 is TGCGCCAGCAGCTTAAAACTAGCGGGAGGAACCTGGGGGACCCAGTACTTC.

The V gene is TRBV20-1, the J gene TRBJ2-5; TRBD1 agrees at 7 bases. The CDR3 spans 14 residues. Trimming took 5 bases from V and 1 from J; bases not matched to a gene: 7. The germline V gene encodes CDR1 DFQATT and CDR2 SNEGSKA (reference sequence). The CDR3 sequence: CSAGLTGLQETQYF. In DNA form, the CDR3 reads TGCAGTGCTGGCTTGACAGGGCTCCAAGAGACCCAGTACTTC.

This clonotype was counted many times. The chain employs TRBV6-4 and TRBJ1-5, with 8 bases fitting TRBD1. CDR1 is MRHNA and CDR2 is SNTAGT in the germline V gene. J gave up 2 bases and V 0 bases, and 0 bases lay outside the gene matches. The CDR3 spans 15 residues. The CDR3 region is CASSDSTGGNQPQHF. CDR3 bases: TGTGCCAGCAGTGACTCGACAGGGGGCAATCAGCCCCAGCATTTT.

This clonotype appeared a few times. V gene TRBV7-2 combines with J gene TRBJ2-1; D is perhaps TRBD1 or TRBD2 (5 bases each). Trimming removed 5 bases from V and 5 bases from J, with 16 bases in between. This CDR3 spans 15 amino acids. Germline V gives CDR1 SGHTA, CDR2 FQGNSA. The CDR3 nucleotides read TGTGCCAGCAGCCAATGGGGGTTAGAGAACAATGAGCAGTTCTTC. Translation gives CASSQWGLENNEQFF.

On this clonotype itself: A much larger clone lies one base from this, so it may be a read error. The chain uses TRBV20-1 and TRBJ2-3; the D gene is possibly TRBD2 (6 bases). The V gene's germline CDR1 is DFQATT and CDR2 SNEGSKA (reference sequence). CDR3 size: 14 residues. The germline V and J ends were trimmed by 3 bases and 2 bases, with 12 bases remaining between them. The CDR3 sequence: CSASLEGVTDTQYF. DNA for the CDR3: TGCAGTGCTAGCTTGGAGGGTGTCACAGATACGCAGTATTTT.

DNA for the CDR3: TGCGCCAGCAGCCAAGATTTACAGGGAAACGGCTACACCTTC. Translation: CASSQDLQGNGYTF. This chain joins TRBV4-1 and TRBJ1-2; perhaps TRBD1 as D (6 bases). Per germline, CDR1 MGHRA and CDR2 YSYEKL. Trimming pared 0 bases from V and 8 bases from J, leaving 13 bases between. This CDR3 spans 14 amino acids.

This chain links TRBV19 with TRBJ2-3; no clear D. Trimming stripped 5 bases from V and 5 bases from J, with 14 bases between. The CDR3 runs to 14 residues. Germline V gene lookup returns CDR1 LNHDA and CDR2 SQIVND (reference sequence). CDR3 region: CASSPPDRIDTQYF. The CDR3 DNA is TGTGCCAGTAGTCCCCCGGACCGGATAGATACGCAGTATTTT.

This clonotype was recorded many times. The chain employs TRBV2 and TRBJ2-1; D perhaps matches TRBD2 (6 bases). Germline V gives CDR1 SNHLY, CDR2 FYNNEI. The CDR3 sequence is 12 residues long. V lost 6 bases and J lost 8, with 11 bases in between. As DNA, the CDR3 is TGTGCCAGCAGCCGATCTAGCGATGAGCAGTTCTTC. Translated: CASSRSSDEQFF.

The table lists this clonotype with many counts. The chain carries TRBV28 and TRBJ2-5; 8 bases are a match to TRBD1. This CDR3 region has 16 residues. After removal of 6 bases from V and 5 bases from J, the junction contained 14 bases not matched to a gene. The germline gives CDR1 MDHEN, CDR2 SYDVKM. The CDR3 sequence: CASREFSGGAGETQYF. The DNA of the CDR3 is TGTGCCAGCAGGGAGTTTTCAGGGGGCGCGGGGGAGACCCAGTACTTC.

This clonotype turned up a few times. The rearrangement joins TRBV10-3 to TRBJ2-2; D gene ambiguous. CDR3 size: 15 residues. Germline CDR1 is ENHRY and CDR2 is SYGVKD. V was shortened by 6 bases and J by 0 bases, with 11 bases between the two germline ends. CDR3 nucleotides: TGTGCCATCAGCTTGACTGAGTCGAACACCGGGGAGCTGTTTTTT. As protein: CAISLTESNTGELFF.

This clonotype showed up many times. This CDR3 is CASSEGTVNTEAFF. CDR3 coding DNA: TGTGCCAGCAGTGAGGGGACAGTGAACACTGAAGCTTTCTTT. V and J are TRBV2 and TRBJ1-1; 7 bases line up with TRBD1. This CDR3 spans 14 amino acids. J was trimmed by 0 bases and V by 3 bases; bases with no gene match: 1. In germline, CDR1 is SNHLY, CDR2 FYNNEI.

The genes are TRBV19 and TRBJ1-4, with D tentatively TRBD1 (5 bases). Trimming shortened V by 7 bases and J by 8 bases, and 14 bases separated the two germline ends. The length of the CDR3 is 13 residues. Germline CDR1 and CDR2: LNHDA and SQIVND (reference sequence). CDR3 loop: CASIGTGSEKLFF. The CDR3 DNA follows: TGTGCCAGTATCGGTACAGGATCCGAAAAACTGTTTTTT. The full variable domain, in which reference TRBV19 and TRBJ1-4 provide the parts outside the CDR3, is DGGITQSPKYLFRKEGQNVTLSCEQNLNHDAMYWYRQDPGQGLRLIYYSQIVNDFQKGDIAEGYSVSREKKESFPLTVTSAQKNPTAFYLCASIGTGSEKLFFGSGTQLSVL.

This clonotype has a handful of counts. CDR3 amino acids: CASSSSSGGPTFKLFF. In DNA form, the CDR3 reads TGTGCCAGCAGTTCGTCTTCCGGGGGGCCCACGTTCAAACTGTTTTTT. This chain links TRBV6-1 with TRBJ1-4; tentative D call: TRBD1 (6 bases). V was trimmed by 5 bases and J by 11 bases, leaving 24 bases between them. The CDR3 runs to 16 residues. Germline CDR1 and CDR2: MNHNS and SASEGT.

This clonotype came up many times. V and J are TRBV20-1 and TRBJ2-3, with 13 bases matching TRBD2. The CDR3 loop spans 15 amino acids. In germline, CDR1 is DFQATT, CDR2 SNEGSKA (reference sequence). Trimming at V came to 4 bases and at J to 2 bases, leaving 3 bases not matched to a gene. CDR3 DNA sequence: TGCAGTGCTACAGGACTAGCGGGAGTCACAGATACGCAGTATTTT. This sequence encodes CSATGLAGVTDTQYF.

This clonotype was found many times. The chain couples TRBV30 to TRBJ1-4, with unresolved D. The CDR3 has 12 amino acids. CDR1 and CDR2 from the germline V gene are GTSNPN and SVGIG (reference sequence). V lost 0 bases, J lost 7 bases, and 6 bases lay in between. The CDR3 protein is CAWSVIVEKLFF. The CDR3 nucleotides read TGTGCCTGGAGTGTAATCGTTGAAAAACTGTTTTTT. Full variable domain (missing parts from reference TRBV30 and TRBJ1-4): SQTIHQWPATLVQPVGSPLSLECTVEGTSNPNLYWYRQAAGRGLQLLFYSVGIGQISSEVPQNLSASRPQDRQFILSSKKLLLSDSGFYLCAWSVIVEKLFFGSGTQLSVL.

CDR3 residues: CASSQARLAGIYNEQFF. As DNA, the CDR3 is TGCGCCAGCAGCCAAGCTAGACTAGCGGGGATATACAATGAGCAGTTCTTC. The chain employs TRBV4-1 and TRBJ2-1, with TRBD2 identical over 11 bases. Trimming at V came to 1 base and at J to 4 bases, leaving 6 bases not matched to a gene. From germline, CDR1 is MGHRA and CDR2 YSYEKL. The CDR3 has 17 amino acids.

This clonotype was recorded at least ten times. This chain links TRBV28 with TRBJ2-7; D is tentatively TRBD1 or TRBD2 (6 bases each). Germline V CDR1 and CDR2: MDHEN, SYDVKM. The CDR3 is made up of 13 amino acids. V lost 8 bases, J lost 2 bases, and 13 bases lay in between. DNA for the CDR3: TGTGCCAGCGGGGGGACACCAACCTACGAGCAGTACTTC. Its translation is CASGGTPTYEQYF.

On this clonotype: A read error is possible here, since a much larger clone lies one base away. The chain has TRBV6-1 and TRBJ2-2, with TRBD1 identical over 8 bases. The CDR3 is made up of 17 amino acids. Germline CDR1 MNHNS, CDR2 SASEGT. CDR3: CASSSSRQGTNTGGLFF. As DNA, the CDR3 is TGTGCCAGCAGTTCTTCTCGACAGGGGACGAACACCGGGGGGCTGTTTTTT.

Many counts were recorded for this clonotype. This chain uses TRBV6-1 with TRBJ2-7, with 10 nucleotides matching TRBD1. CDR1 and CDR2 from the germline V gene are MNHNS and SASEGT. The CDR3 loop spans 16 amino acids. V shed 5 bases and J 6 bases; nucleotides not matched to a gene: 13. The CDR3 bases are TGTGCCAGCAGTTGGGTATCGGGGACAGGGGCTTCCGAGCAGTACTTC. It codes for CASSWVSGTGASEQYF.

This rearrangement joins TRBV20-1 to TRBJ2-7, with 7 bases fitting TRBD1. The trim removed 3 bases at V and 3 bases at J, leaving 2 bases unmatched. The germline gives CDR1 DFQATT, CDR2 SNEGSKA (reference sequence). The CDR3 consists of 12 residues. The CDR3 loop is CSASTGDYEQYF. The CDR3 nucleotides are TGCAGTGCTAGCACAGGGGACTACGAGCAGTACTTC.

This clonotype has more than one count but fewer than ten. The gene calls are TRBV5-4 and TRBJ1-4; TRBD1 might be the D (6 bases). CDR1 is SGHNT and CDR2 is YYREEE in the germline V gene (reference sequence). This CDR3 region has 14 residues. V shed 2 bases and J shed 3 bases, with 8 bases lying between them. In DNA, the CDR3 is TGTGCCAGCAGCTTAGGGGGTTCTAATGAAAAACTGTTTTTT. This codes for CASSLGGSNEKLFF.